These 15 T cell receptor beta chains originate from one sample sequenced in a study. Using its own MiXCR run on the RT-PCR reads, TCRdb lists one record per CDR3 protein. This table has about 680,000 distinct CDR3 sequences, more than 13% appearing once. The source material was memory CD4+ T cells from blood. The receptors shown here come from a female donor in good health, serving as a healthy control.

There are a few counts of this clonotype. This chain joins TRBV11-2 and TRBJ2-1; D unclear. Trimming cost V 6 bases and J 9 bases, with 12 bases left between them. There are 12 residues in the CDR3. Germline lookup yields CDR1 SGHAT and CDR2 FQNNGV. CDR3 bases: TGTGCCAGCAGTTCCAAAGTGCGTGAGCAGTTCTTC. Translating it yields CASSSKVREQFF.

The chain links TRBV2 to TRBJ2-5, with D possibly TRBD2 on 6 matching bases. The CDR3 covers 13 residues. CDR1 is SNHLY, CDR2 FYNNEI, per germline. Trimming pared 5 bases from V and 5 bases from J, leaving 12 bases between. The CDR3 sequence is CASSSVGGETQYF. The DNA for the CDR3 is TGTGCCAGCAGTTCTGTAGGAGGGGAGACCCAGTACTTC. The full variable domain, its missing parts supplied by reference TRBV2 and TRBJ2-5, is EPEVTQTPSHQVTQMGQEVILRCVPISNHLYFYWYRQILGQKVEFLVSFYNNEISEKSEIFDDQFSVERPDGSNFTLKIRSTKLEDSAMYFCASSSVGGETQYFGPGTRLLVL.

This clonotype was counted once. V and J are TRBV15 and TRBJ2-7; D is uncertain. V lost 0 bases and J 1 base, leaving 10 bases between the germline ends. CDR3 size: 15 residues. The germline V gene has CDR1 LNHNV and CDR2 YYDKDF (reference sequence). The CDR3 DNA is TGTGCCACCAGCAGAGAGGGAAGTTTATCCTACGAGCAGTACTTC. Protein: CATSREGSLSYEQYF.

In its sample, this clonotype was seen once. The chain carries TRBV6-5 and TRBJ2-4, with D possibly matching TRBD2 (6 bases). V was trimmed by 3 bases and J by 7 bases, leaving 13 bases between them. Germline loops: CDR1 MNHEY, CDR2 SVGAGI. This CDR3 has 14 residues. The CDR3 sequence is CASSYLRDRNIQYF. The CDR3 coding sequence is TGTGCCAGCAGTTATTTGCGGGATCGGAACATTCAGTACTTC.

The table lists this clonotype with many counts. The chain uses TRBV20-1 and TRBJ2-3; a possible D gene is TRBD2 (5 bases). CDR3 length: 14 residues. Germline assignment: CDR1 DFQATT and CDR2 SNEGSKA (reference sequence). Between the trimmed V and J ends, which lost 0 bases and 1 base, there was a span of 8 bases. In DNA, the CDR3 is TGCAGTGCTAGAGATCGGGGAGGCACAGATACGCAGTATTTT. Encoded protein: CSARDRGGTDTQYF.

This clonotype showed up just a few times. The CDR3 region is CASSESLAGNTEAFF. The CDR3 bases are TGTGCCAGCAGTGAGTCCCTGGCGGGCAACACTGAAGCTTTCTTT. The chain couples TRBV6-1 to TRBJ1-1; D is ambiguous. The CDR3 totals 15 residues. V shed 3 bases and J shed 2 bases, with 13 bases lying between them. Looked up from germline, CDR1 is MNHNS and CDR2 is SASEGT.

V is TRBV27 and J is TRBJ1-1, with 7 nucleotides matching TRBD1. V lost 6 bases to trimming and J lost 0 bases; unmatched junction nucleotides: 7. There are 15 residues in the CDR3. Looked up from germline, CDR1 is MNHEY and CDR2 is SMNVEV (reference sequence). CDR3 coding DNA: TGTGCCAGCAGCCGACAGGGTGTGATGAACACTGAAGCTTTCTTT. Translation gives CASSRQGVMNTEAFF.

Many counts were recorded for this clonotype. This chain's CDR3 is CASRGGQGNQPQHF. The CDR3 region has the DNA TGTGCCAGCAGGGGGGGACAGGGGAATCAGCCCCAGCATTTT. The V gene is TRBV6-5, the J gene TRBJ1-5, with 10 bases aligning to TRBD1. This CDR3 is built from 14 residues. Germline-derived CDR1 and CDR2 are MNHEY and SVGAGI. Trimming took 6 bases from V and 4 from J; bases not matched to a gene: 3.

Remarks on this clonotype: One end of the junction is discordant with germline, which a read error may explain. This chain links TRBV20-1 with TRBJ1-1; 8 bases line up with TRBD1. The germline gives CDR1 DFQATT, CDR2 SNEGSKA (reference sequence). The CDR3 sequence is 13 residues long. The CDR3 region is CSASYRGRSEAFF. DNA for the CDR3: TGTAGTGCTAGCTACAGGGGGAGGTCTGAAGCTTTCTTT.

The rearrangement uses TRBV20-1 and TRBJ2-1, with D unclear. CDR1 and CDR2 from the germline V gene are DFQATT and SNEGSKA (reference sequence). The CDR3 extends over 14 amino acids. Between the trimmed V and J ends, which lost 0 bases and 3 bases, there was a span of 9 bases. This chain's CDR3 is CSARDGSRYNEQFF. The CDR3 bases are TGCAGTGCTAGAGACGGATCCCGCTACAATGAGCAGTTCTTC.

The chain joins TRBV2 to TRBJ1-1; 7 positions match TRBD1. The CDR3 consists of 13 residues. The germline V gene has CDR1 SNHLY and CDR2 FYNNEI. The V segment lost 8 bases and the J segment 1 base; nucleotides outside the gene matches: 4. The CDR3 region is CASEQGRNTEAFF. CDR3 sequence (DNA): TGTGCCAGCGAACAGGGGCGGAACACTGAAGCTTTCTTT.

This clonotype has at least ten counts. This chain uses TRBV7-2 with TRBJ2-7; TRBD2 matches at 13 bases. The ends lost 6 bases at V and 2 bases at J; junction bases unmatched: 13. CDR1 and CDR2 (germline): SGHTA, FQGNSA. CDR3 length equals 18 residues. The CDR3 sequence: CASRARGLAGSTAYEQYF. DNA for the CDR3: TGTGCCAGCAGGGCTAGGGGACTAGCGGGATCTACTGCCTACGAGCAGTACTTC.

The chain carries TRBV12-3 or TRBV12-4 and TRBJ2-1; unclear D gene. The CDR3 loop spans 14 amino acids. V lost 5 bases and J 8 bases, leaving 16 bases between the germline ends. The CDR3 protein is CASSLNLIDYEQFF. The DNA of the CDR3 is TGTGCCAGCAGTCTTAACTTAATTGACTATGAGCAGTTCTTC.

This clonotype was observed many times. The V and J genes are TRBV7-2 and TRBJ2-1, with D uncertain. CDR1 is SGHTA, CDR2 FQGNSA, per germline. The CDR3 is 15 amino acids. Trimming stripped 5 bases from V and 0 bases from J, with 11 bases between. The CDR3 sequence: CASSPDLSSYNEQFF. The CDR3 DNA reads TGTGCCAGCAGCCCCGACTTGAGCTCCTACAATGAGCAGTTCTTC. Based on the CDR3 plus reference TRBV7-2 and TRBJ2-1, the full variable domain is GAGVSQSPSNKVTEKGKDVELRCDPISGHTALYWYRQSLGQGLEFLIYFQGNSAPDKSGLPSDRFSAERTGGSVSTLTIQRTQQEDSAVYLCASSPDLSSYNEQFFGPGTRLTVL.

This clonotype was detected only a few times. This chain uses TRBV5-4 with TRBJ2-1; 10 nucleotides align to TRBD2. The germline V gene has CDR1 SGHNT and CDR2 YYREEE (reference sequence). This CDR3 has 15 residues. V lost 2 bases, J lost 9 bases, and 8 bases stayed unmatched. The CDR3 is CASSFRTSGDGEQFF. CDR3 sequence (DNA): TGTGCCAGCAGCTTCAGGACTAGCGGAGACGGTGAGCAGTTCTTC.